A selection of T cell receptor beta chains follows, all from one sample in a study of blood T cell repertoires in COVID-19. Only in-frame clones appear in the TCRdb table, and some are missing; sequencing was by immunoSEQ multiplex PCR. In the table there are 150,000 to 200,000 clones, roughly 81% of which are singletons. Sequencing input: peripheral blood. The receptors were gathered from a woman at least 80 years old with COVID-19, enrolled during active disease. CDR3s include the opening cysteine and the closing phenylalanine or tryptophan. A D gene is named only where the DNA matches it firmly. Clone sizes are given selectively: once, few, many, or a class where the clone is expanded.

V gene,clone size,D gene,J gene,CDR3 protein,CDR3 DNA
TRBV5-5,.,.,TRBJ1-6,CASSLVAGMDSPLHF,TGTGCCAGCAGCTTGGTGGCAGGGATGGATTCACCCCTCCACTTT
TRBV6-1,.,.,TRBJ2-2,CASSARDNLLRRNTGELFF,TGTGCCAGCAGTGCCCGGGACAATCTATTACGCCGGAACACCGGGGAGCTGTTTTTT
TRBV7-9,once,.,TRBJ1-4,CASSLDVAATNEKLFF,TGTGCCAGCAGCTTAGATGTGGCGGCAACTAATGAAAAACTGTTTTTT
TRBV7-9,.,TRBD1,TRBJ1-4,CASSLGQGAEKLFF,TGTGCCAGCAGCTTAGGACAGGGTGCTGAAAAACTGTTTTTT
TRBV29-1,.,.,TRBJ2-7,CSVETAAYEQYF,TGCAGCGTTGAAACAGCGGCCTACGAGCAGTACTTC
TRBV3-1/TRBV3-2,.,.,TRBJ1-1,CASSQKGGNTEAFF,TGTGCCAGCAGCCAAAAAGGGGGGAACACTGAAGCTTTCTTT
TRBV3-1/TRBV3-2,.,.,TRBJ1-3,CASSQDRGGTPGNTIYF,TGTGCCAGCAGCCAAGATAGGGGGGGGACGCCTGGAAACACCATATATTTT
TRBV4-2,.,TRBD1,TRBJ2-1,CASSQTQGNSYNEQFF,TGTGCCAGCAGCCAAACACAGGGGAACTCCTACAATGAGCAGTTCTTC
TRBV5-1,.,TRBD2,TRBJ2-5,CASSSTSRGEGETQYF,TGCGCCAGCAGCTCCACTTCCCGGGGGGAAGGGGAGACCCAGTACTTC
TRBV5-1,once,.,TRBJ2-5,CASSLAGFETQYF,TGCGCCAGCAGCCTCGCGGGTTTTGAGACCCAGTACTTC
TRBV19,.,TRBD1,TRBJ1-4,CASKQGENNEKLFF,TGTGCCAGTAAACAGGGGGAGAATAATGAAAAACTGTTTTTT
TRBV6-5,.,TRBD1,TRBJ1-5,CASSLGTAHQPQHF,TGTGCCAGCAGTCTAGGGACAGCGCATCAGCCCCAGCATTTT
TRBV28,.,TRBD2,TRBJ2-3,CASAAGATDTQYF,TGTGCCAGCGCGGCGGGAGCGACAGATACGCAGTATTTT
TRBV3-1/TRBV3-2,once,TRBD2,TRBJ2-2,CASSSSGGAGNTGELFF,TGTGCCAGCAGCTCAAGCGGGGGGGCAGGGAACACCGGGGAGCTGTTTTTT
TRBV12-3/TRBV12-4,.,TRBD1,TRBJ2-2,CASRGQAGGELFF,TGTGCCAGCAGGGGACAGGCGGGAGGGGAGCTGTTTTTT
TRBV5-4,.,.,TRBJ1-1,CASSLVRGSEAFF,TGTGCCAGCAGCTTGGTGCGGGGGTCTGAAGCTTTCTTT
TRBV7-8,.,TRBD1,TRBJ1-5,CASSAGQSNQPQHF,TGTGCCAGCAGCGCGGGACAGAGCAATCAGCCCCAGCATTTT
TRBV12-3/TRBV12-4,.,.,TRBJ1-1,CASSFVPTEAFF,TGTGCCAGCAGTTTCGTTCCCACTGAAGCTTTCTTT
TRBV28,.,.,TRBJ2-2,CATGGWAIAPNTGELFF,TGTGCCACCGGTGGGTGGGCCATAGCGCCCAACACCGGGGAGCTGTTTTTT
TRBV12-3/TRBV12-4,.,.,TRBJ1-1,CASSMGGEAFF,TGTGCCAGCAGTATGGGGGGGGAAGCTTTCTTT
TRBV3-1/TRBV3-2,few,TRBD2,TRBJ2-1,CASSQVRTSGHNEQFF,TGTGCCAGCAGCCAAGTCCGGACTAGCGGACACAATGAGCAGTTCTTC
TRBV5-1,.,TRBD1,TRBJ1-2,CASSLSGQGNTYGYTF,TGCGCCAGCAGCTTGTCGGGACAGGGGAATACCTATGGCTACACCTTC
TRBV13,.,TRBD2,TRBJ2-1,CASRLAGSSNEQFF,TGTGCCAGCAGACTAGCGGGCAGTAGTAATGAGCAGTTCTTC